The source of this TCR beta chain is a study of blood T cell repertoires in COVID-19 (dated by TCRdb to the early 2020s). Looking at the study overall: Samples from collaborators originated in the United States, Italy and Spain and spanned both the acute and convalescent phases of COVID-19. The material from the prospective study consisted of cDNA or gDNA derived from T cells, B-cell-depleted T cells, or PBMCs. The dataset comprised deeply sampled blood TCRbeta repertoires from subjects exposed to, actively infected with, or recovered from COVID-19. A freely available public database, intended as a resource for researchers studying the immune response to SARS-CoV-2, is where the repertoires were released. Samples were obtained from the ongoing ImmuneRACE study (first 160 participants) and from some 1,200 subjects provided by 6 global collaborators. Sample metadata almost always included a de-identified subject ID, COVID-19 status, age in years and sex. HLA class I and class II types, where available, came from metadata supplied by the sample provider rather than from assay-based typing. Overall results and qualifications from the work: The quantity of clinical and demographic metadata differed by source and by participant and was supplied without curation.

About this clone: Its antigen remains unidentified. No much larger clonotype is one base removed from it; base qualities were not supplied.

One collaborating source in Seattle enrolled patients while the patients were actively infected and followed the patients over time throughout the course of disease. Collaborating institutions collected whole blood in K2EDTA tubes following their own protocols. For TCRbeta analysis, collaborators shipped samples as frozen whole blood, isolated PBMCs, or DNA extracted from either of those sample types. TCRbeta CDR3 regions were amplified from genomic DNA using the immunoSEQ Assay, a bias-controlled multiplex PCR. Per the original workflow: The number of nucleated cells in each sample was estimated from the amplification of reference gene primers within the assay. To quantify the absolute abundance of each unique TCRbeta CDR3 rearrangement, sequence reads were collapsed and filtered. For each sample, productive Simpson clonality was calculated as the square root of Simpson's diversity index across productive rearrangements. TCRdb holds this immuneACCESS table with in-frame rearrangements only. Some clones are missing; in checked studies, unresolved V genes explain under half, and the rest has no known cause. D and trimming come from the DNA, and the V and J calls and clone size come from that table. The table for this sample lists some 250,000 clones; less than 90% of them were counted only once. More than 10% of the sample is in the top ten clones.

The CDR3 spans 13 residues, from the cysteine through the phenylalanine. Only the CDR3 DNA stays, 39 bases, in frame from base 1. V is cut by 7 bases and J by 4 bases, and the space between the germline ends is 13 bases. Recombination linked TRBV12-3 or TRBV12-4 to TRBJ1-1, with TRBD1 tentatively as D gene (6 bases match). The clonotype was recovered from a woman aged 30 to 39 with COVID-19, enrolled during active disease. Input material: peripheral blood. CDR3 protein: CASKRGGGTEAFF. The DNA sequence is as follows: TGTGCCAGCAAAAGGGGAGGGGGCACTGAAGCTTTCTTT.